Listed here are 15 T cell receptor beta chains from one sample, sequenced in a study of blood T cell repertoires in COVID-19 (dated by TCRdb to about 2020). Library prep was done by the immunoSEQ multiplex PCR assay. TCRdb holds this immuneACCESS table with in-frame rearrangements only. Some clones are missing; in checked studies, unresolved V genes explain under half, and the rest has no known cause. For this sample the table gives about 16,000 clones, of which around nine tenths were detected only once. Clones ranked in the top ten supply 13% of the sample. Sequencing was performed on peripheral blood. Source of these receptors: a human donor in a cohort sampled during active COVID-19.

The chain recombines TRBV29-1 with TRBJ2-5; perhaps TRBD1 as D (5 bases). CDR1 SQVTM and CDR2 ANQGSEA come from the germline V gene. V shed 4 bases and J shed 8 bases, with 17 bases lying between them. The CDR3 is 13 amino acids. This CDR3 reads CSVAFRAAPTQYF. The CDR3 region has the DNA TGCAGCGTTGCATTCAGGGCAGCACCAACCCAGTACTTC.

To note about this clone: The identical CDR3 is also encoded by other nucleotide sequences in the sample. This sequence joins TRBV3-1 (or the pseudogene TRBV3-2) and TRBJ2-7, with D possibly TRBD1 on 5 matching bases. Germline values: CDR1 LGHDT, CDR2 YNNKEL (reference sequence). V dropped 2 bases and J dropped 3 bases, with 8 bases sitting between them. This CDR3 has 13 residues. The CDR3 region has the DNA TGTGCCAGCAGCCAATATCAGGGCTACGAGCAGTACTTC. Translation: CASSQYQGYEQYF.

This chain connects TRBV19 to TRBJ1-3; 8 positions agree with TRBD1. The germline V gene encodes CDR1 LNHDA and CDR2 SQIVND (reference sequence). The CDR3 has 15 amino acids. V shed 3 bases and J 6 bases; nucleotides not matched to a gene: 7. CDR3 loop: CASSIAGTGKNTIYF. The CDR3, as DNA: TGTGCCAGTAGTATCGCCGGGACAGGCAAAAACACCATATATTTT.

The V gene is TRBV11-3, the J gene TRBJ2-1, with 11 bases aligning to TRBD1. This CDR3 has 17 residues. Unmatched junction bases numbered 10, after V lost 1 base and J lost 8 bases. Germline CDR1 is SGHNT and CDR2 is YENEEA. As DNA, the CDR3 is TGTGCCAGCAGCTTAGGCTCAGGACAGGGGGCGCGGGATGAGCAGTTCTTC. Translating gives CASSLGSGQGARDEQFF.

The V gene is TRBV6-5, the J gene TRBJ2-7; TRBD1 aligns across 8 bases. Germline CDR1 is MNHEY and CDR2 is SVGAGI. The CDR3 is 14 residues long. With 8 bases clipped from V and 3 bases from J, the junction kept 9 bases outside the gene matches. As DNA, the CDR3 is TGTGCCAGCGGATCGGGGACAGGCTACTACGAGCAGTACTTC. Residues: CASGSGTGYYEQYF.

The V and J genes are TRBV7-2 and TRBJ2-5; TRBD1 agrees at 8 bases. With V trimmed by 5 bases and J by 5 bases, 7 bases remained unmatched. The CDR3 has 14 amino acids. CDR1 is SGHTA and CDR2 is FQGNSA in the germline V gene. CDR3 nucleotide sequence: TGTGCCAGCAGCCCGAGGACAGGGCGGGAGACCCAGTACTTC. Translating gives CASSPRTGRETQYF.

This chain joins TRBV7-2 and TRBJ2-1; TRBD1 matches 7 bases. CDR1 is SGHTA, CDR2 FQGNSA, per germline. The junction had 12 bases not matched to a gene; V was cut back by 4 bases and J by 6 bases. The length of the CDR3 is 16 residues. CDR3 DNA: TGTGCCAGCAGCTCCGACAGGGCGCGAGGAGGCAATGAGCAGTTCTTC. Encoded protein: CASSSDRARGGNEQFF. The full variable domain, completed using reference TRBV7-2 and TRBJ2-1, is GAGVSQSPSNKVTEKGKDVELRCDPISGHTALYWYRQSLGQGLEFLIYFQGNSAPDKSGLPSDRFSAERTGGSVSTLTIQRTQQEDSAVYLCASSSDRARGGNEQFFGPGTRLTVL.

The chain has TRBV3-1 (or the pseudogene TRBV3-2) and TRBJ1-1; 11 bases fit TRBD1. Germline CDR1 LGHDT, CDR2 YNNKEL (reference sequence). J was trimmed by 2 bases and V by 0 bases; bases with no gene match: 8. CDR3 size: 18 residues. The CDR3 reads CASSQDRGTGGKNTEAFF. CDR3 bases: TGTGCCAGCAGCCAAGATCGGGGGACAGGGGGGAAAAACACTGAAGCTTTCTTT.

The chain couples TRBV6-5 to TRBJ2-1; tentative D call: TRBD2 (6 bases). The CDR3 is 15 residues long. Germline CDR1 MNHEY, CDR2 SVGAGI. V gave up 7 bases and J gave up 5 bases, with 18 bases separating them. The CDR3 loop is CASTRRGSGNNEQFF. The CDR3 coding sequence is TGTGCCAGCACCCGGAGGGGAAGTGGTAACAATGAGCAGTTCTTC.

J is TRBJ1-4 and V is TRBV4-3, with a tentative D call TRBD1 (5 bases). V was shortened by 1 base and J by 10 bases, with 19 bases between the two germline ends. The CDR3 is 16 residues long. In germline, CDR1 is LGHNA, CDR2 YSLEER. CDR3 sequence reads: CASSQGLGGNNLKLFF. Written as DNA, the CDR3 is TGCGCCAGCAGCCAAGGTCTGGGGGGGAATAATTTAAAACTGTTTTTT.

J is TRBJ2-4 and V is TRBV7-2, with 12 nucleotides matching TRBD2. The length of the CDR3 is 19 residues. Germline assignment: CDR1 SGHTA and CDR2 FQGNSA. With 3 bases clipped from V and 1 base from J, the junction kept 10 bases outside the gene matches. In DNA, the CDR3 is TGTGCCAGCAGCTTTACCGGTCTAGCGGGGGGGCAGGCCAAAAACATTCAGTACTTC. The encoded protein is CASSFTGLAGGQAKNIQYF.

V usage is TRBV14 and J usage is TRBJ2-5, with 11 bases that match TRBD2. CDR3 size: 12 residues. V trimming: 4 bases; J trimming: 13 bases; junction bases outside the gene matches: 5. Per the germline V gene, CDR1 is SGHDN and CDR2 is FVKESK. CDR3 amino acids: CASSPSGRPPYF. In DNA, the CDR3 is TGTGCCAGCAGCCCTAGCGGGAGGCCTCCGTACTTC.

The chain has TRBV7-9 and TRBJ2-3, with TRBD2 identical over 13 bases. V shed 2 bases, J shed 5 bases, and the junction held 4 bases outside the gene matches. The V gene's germline CDR1 is SEHNR and CDR2 FQNEAQ (reference sequence). The CDR3 has 16 residues. Here the CDR3 DNA reads TGTGCCAGCAGCTTAACTAGCGGGGGGGCCGGAGATACGCAGTATTTT. This gives the protein CASSLTSGGAGDTQYF.

The genes are TRBV27 and TRBJ2-7, with 7 bases lining up with TRBD2. With V trimmed by 6 bases and J by 3 bases, 5 bases remained unmatched. The CDR3 is made up of 13 amino acids. Germline-derived CDR1 and CDR2 are MNHEY and SMNVEV (reference sequence). The CDR3 bases are TGTGCCAGCAGAAGGACTAGGGACTACGAGCAGTACTTC. It codes for CASRRTRDYEQYF.

The rearrangement uses TRBV25-1 and TRBJ2-1; D is possibly TRBD2 (7 bases). The CDR3 contains 17 residues. The germline V gene has CDR1 MGHDK and CDR2 SYGVNS. V dropped 6 bases and J dropped 1 base, with 19 bases sitting between them. CDR3 DNA: TGTGCCAGCAGCCACCCCGCCGGGGGGACATCCTACAATGAGCAGTTCTTC. Its translation: CASSHPAGGTSYNEQFF.